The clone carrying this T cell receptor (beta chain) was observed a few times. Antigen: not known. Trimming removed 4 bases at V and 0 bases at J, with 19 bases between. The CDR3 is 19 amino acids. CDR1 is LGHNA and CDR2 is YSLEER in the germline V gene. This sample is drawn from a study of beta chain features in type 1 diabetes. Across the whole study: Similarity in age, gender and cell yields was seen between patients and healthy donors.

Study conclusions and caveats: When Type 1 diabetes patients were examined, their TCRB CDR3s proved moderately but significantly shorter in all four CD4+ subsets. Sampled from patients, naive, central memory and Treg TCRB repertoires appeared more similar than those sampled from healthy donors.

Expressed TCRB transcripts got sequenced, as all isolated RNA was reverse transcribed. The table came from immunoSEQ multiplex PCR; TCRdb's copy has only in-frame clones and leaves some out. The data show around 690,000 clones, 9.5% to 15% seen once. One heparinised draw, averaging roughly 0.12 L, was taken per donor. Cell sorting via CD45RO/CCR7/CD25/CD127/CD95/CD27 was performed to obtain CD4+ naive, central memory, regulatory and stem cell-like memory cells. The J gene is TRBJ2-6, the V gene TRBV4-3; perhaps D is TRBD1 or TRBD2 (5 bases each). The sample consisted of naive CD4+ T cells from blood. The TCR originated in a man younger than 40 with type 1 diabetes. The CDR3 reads CASSPRPPGPHSGANVLTF. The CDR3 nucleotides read TGCGCCAGCAGCCCCCGACCTCCGGGACCGCACTCTGGGGCCAACGTCCTGACTTTC.